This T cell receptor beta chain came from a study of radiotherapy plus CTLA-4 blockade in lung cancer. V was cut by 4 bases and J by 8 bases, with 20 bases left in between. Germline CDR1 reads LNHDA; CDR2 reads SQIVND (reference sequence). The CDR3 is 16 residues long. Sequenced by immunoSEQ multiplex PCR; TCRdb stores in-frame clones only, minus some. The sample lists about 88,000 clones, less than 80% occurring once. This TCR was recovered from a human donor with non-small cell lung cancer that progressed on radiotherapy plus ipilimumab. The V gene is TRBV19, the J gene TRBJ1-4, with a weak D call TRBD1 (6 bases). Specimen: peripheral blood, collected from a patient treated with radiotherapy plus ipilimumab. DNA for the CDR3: TGTGCCAGTAGTACTCTCCACGCAGGGGCGCTCGAAAAACTGTTTTTT. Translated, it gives CASSTLHAGALEKLFF.